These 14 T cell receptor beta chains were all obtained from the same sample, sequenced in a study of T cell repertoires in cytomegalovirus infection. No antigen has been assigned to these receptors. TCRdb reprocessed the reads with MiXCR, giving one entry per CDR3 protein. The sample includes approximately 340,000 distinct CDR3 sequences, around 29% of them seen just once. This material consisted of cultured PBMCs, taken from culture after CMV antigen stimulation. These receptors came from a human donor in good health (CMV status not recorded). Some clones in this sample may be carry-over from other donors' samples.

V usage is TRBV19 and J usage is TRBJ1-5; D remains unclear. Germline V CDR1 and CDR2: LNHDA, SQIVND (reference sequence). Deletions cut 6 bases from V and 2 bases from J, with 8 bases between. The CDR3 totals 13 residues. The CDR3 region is CASSPERNQPQHF. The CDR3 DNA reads TGTGCCAGTAGCCCGGAACGCAATCAGCCCCAGCATTTT.

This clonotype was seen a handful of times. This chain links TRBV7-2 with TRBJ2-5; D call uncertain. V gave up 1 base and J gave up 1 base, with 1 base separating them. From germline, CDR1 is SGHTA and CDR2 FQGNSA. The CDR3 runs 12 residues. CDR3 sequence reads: CASSLVQETQYF. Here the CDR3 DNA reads TGTGCCAGCAGCTTAGTCCAAGAGACCCAGTACTTC. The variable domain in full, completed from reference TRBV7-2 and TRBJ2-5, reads GAGVSQSPSNKVTEKGKDVELRCDPISGHTALYWYRQSLGQGLEFLIYFQGNSAPDKSGLPSDRFSAERTGGSVSTLTIQRTQQEDSAVYLCASSLVQETQYFGPGTRLLVL.

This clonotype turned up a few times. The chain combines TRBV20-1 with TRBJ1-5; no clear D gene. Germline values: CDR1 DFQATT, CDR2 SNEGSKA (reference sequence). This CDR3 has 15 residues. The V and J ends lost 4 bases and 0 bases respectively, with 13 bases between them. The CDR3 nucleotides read TGCAGTGCTATCCTACCCGGCGCTAGCAATCAGCCCCAGCATTTT. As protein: CSAILPGASNQPQHF.

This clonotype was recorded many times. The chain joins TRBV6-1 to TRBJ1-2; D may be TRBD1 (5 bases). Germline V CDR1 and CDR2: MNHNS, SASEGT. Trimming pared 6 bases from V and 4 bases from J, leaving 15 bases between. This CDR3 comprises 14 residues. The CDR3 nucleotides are TGTGCCAGCAGACCGGGGCAGGAATTCTATGGCTACACCTTC. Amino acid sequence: CASRPGQEFYGYTF.

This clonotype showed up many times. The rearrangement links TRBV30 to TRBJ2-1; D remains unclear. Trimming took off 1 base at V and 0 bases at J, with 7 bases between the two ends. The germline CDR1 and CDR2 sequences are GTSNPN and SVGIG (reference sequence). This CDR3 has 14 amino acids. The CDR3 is CAWSGHRSYNEQFF. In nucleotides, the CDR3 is TGTGCCTGGAGTGGACACCGCTCCTACAATGAGCAGTTCTTC.

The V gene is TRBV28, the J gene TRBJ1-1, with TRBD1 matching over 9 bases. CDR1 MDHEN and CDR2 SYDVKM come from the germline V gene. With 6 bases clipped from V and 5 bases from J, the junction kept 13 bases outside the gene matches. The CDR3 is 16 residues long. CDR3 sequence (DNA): TGTGCCAGCAGCACCAAGGGACAGGGAAGATATACTGAAGCTTTCTTT. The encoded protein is CASSTKGQGRYTEAFF.

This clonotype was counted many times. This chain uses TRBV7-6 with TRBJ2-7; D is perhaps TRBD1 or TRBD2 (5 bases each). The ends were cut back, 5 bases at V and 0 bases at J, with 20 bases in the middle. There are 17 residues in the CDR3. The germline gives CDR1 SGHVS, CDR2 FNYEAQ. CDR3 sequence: CASSTRSVGDHSYEQYF. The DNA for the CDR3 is TGTGCCAGCAGCACTAGAAGTGTGGGGGACCACTCCTACGAGCAGTACTTC.

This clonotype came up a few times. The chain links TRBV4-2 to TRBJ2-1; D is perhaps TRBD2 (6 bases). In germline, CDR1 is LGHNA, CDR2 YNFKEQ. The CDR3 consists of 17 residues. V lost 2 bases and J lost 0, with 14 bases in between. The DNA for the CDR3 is TGTGCCAGCAGCCAACGCGGGACTTCCAGCTCCTACAATGAGCAGTTCTTC. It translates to CASSQRGTSSSYNEQFF.

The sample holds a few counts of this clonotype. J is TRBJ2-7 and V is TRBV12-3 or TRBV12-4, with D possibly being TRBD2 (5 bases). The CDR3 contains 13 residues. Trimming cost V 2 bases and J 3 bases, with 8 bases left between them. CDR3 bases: TGTGCCAGCAGTTTATACGGGAACTACGAGCAGTACTTC. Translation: CASSLYGNYEQYF.

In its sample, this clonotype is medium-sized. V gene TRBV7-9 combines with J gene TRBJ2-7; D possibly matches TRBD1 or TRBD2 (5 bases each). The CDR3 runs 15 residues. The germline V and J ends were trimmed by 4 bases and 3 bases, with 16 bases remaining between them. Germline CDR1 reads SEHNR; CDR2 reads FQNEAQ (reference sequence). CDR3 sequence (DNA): TGTGCCAGCAGCTCAAGGGCGGTGGGGGACTACGAGCAGTACTTC. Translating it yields CASSSRAVGDYEQYF.

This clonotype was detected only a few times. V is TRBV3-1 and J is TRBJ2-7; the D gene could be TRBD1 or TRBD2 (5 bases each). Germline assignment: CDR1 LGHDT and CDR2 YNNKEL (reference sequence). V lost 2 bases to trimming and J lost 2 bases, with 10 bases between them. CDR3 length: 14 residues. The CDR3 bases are TGTGCCAGCAGCCAAAGAAGGGACGCCTACGAGCAGTACTTC. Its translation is CASSQRRDAYEQYF.

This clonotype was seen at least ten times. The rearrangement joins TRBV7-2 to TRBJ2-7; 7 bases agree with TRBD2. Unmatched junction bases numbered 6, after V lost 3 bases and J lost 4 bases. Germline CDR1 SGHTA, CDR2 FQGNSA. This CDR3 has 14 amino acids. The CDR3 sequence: CASSLGGSNYEQYF. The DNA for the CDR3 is TGTGCCAGCAGCTTGGGCGGGAGTAATTACGAGCAGTACTTC. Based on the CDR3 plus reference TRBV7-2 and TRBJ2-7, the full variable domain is GAGVSQSPSNKVTEKGKDVELRCDPISGHTALYWYRQSLGQGLEFLIYFQGNSAPDKSGLPSDRFSAERTGGSVSTLTIQRTQQEDSAVYLCASSLGGSNYEQYFGPGTRLTVT.

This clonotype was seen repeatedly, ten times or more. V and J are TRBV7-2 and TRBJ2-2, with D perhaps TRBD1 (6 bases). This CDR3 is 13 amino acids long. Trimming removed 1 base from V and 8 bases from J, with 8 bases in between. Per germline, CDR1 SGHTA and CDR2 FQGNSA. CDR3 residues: CASSLVRGGELFF. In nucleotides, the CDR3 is TGTGCCAGCAGCTTAGTAAGGGGGGGGGAGCTGTTTTTT.

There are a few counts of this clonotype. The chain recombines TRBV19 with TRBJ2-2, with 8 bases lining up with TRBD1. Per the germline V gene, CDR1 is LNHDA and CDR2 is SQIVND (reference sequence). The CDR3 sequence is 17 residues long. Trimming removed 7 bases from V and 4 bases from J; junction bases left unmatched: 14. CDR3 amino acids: CASTIFPGQEFTGELFF. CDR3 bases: TGTGCCAGTACCATATTCCCGGGACAGGAGTTCACCGGGGAGCTGTTTTTT.